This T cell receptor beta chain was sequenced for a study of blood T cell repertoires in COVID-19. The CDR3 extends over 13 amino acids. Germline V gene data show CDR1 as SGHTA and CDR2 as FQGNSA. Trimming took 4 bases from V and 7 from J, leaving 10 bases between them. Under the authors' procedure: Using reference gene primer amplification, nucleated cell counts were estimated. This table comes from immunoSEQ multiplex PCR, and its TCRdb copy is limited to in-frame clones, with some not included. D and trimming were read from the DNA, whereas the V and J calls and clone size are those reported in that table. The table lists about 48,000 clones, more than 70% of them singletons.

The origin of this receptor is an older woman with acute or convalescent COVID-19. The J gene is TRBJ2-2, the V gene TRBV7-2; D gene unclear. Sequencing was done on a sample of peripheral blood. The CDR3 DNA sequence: TGTGCCAGCAGCTCCCCGTCCGGCGGGGAGCTGTTTTTT. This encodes CASSSPSGGELFF.